Sequencing of this TCR beta chain was carried out in a study of T cells in Graves' hyperthyroidism and ophthalmopathy. Whole-study findings and limits: The blood repertoire included most of the expanded thyroid clonotypes above 0.001.

A roughly 10 ml volume of fresh peripheral blood provided the PBMCs. What was amplified from RNA transcripts were TCR beta CDR3 regions. Carried out on the TCR CDR3, a first-round RT-PCR used the HTBI primer set. Via MiXCR, TCRdb re-called the multiplex PCR reads, giving one row per CDR3 protein. This sample has approximately 400,000 distinct CDR3 sequences, with more than 11% found just once. This CDR3 contains 14 residues. The germline V gene encodes CDR1 KGHSH and CDR2 LQKENI. Deletions cut 1 base from V and 4 bases from J, with 10 bases between. Comments on this clonotype: Its antigen is as yet unknown.

Specimen: blood. This clonotype was obtained from a woman in her fifties or sixties with Graves' hyperthyroidism. The gene calls are TRBV18 and TRBJ2-5, with D unresolved. CDR3 DNA sequence: TGTGCCAGCTCACCACTTTCTAGATCAGAGACCCAGTACTTC. This translates into CASSPLSRSETQYF. Looking up the rest from reference TRBV18 and TRBJ2-5 gives the full variable domain: NAGVMQNPRHLVRRRGQEARLRCSPMKGHSHVYWYRQLPEEGLKFMVYLQKENIIDESGMPKERFSAEFPKEGPSILRIQQVVRGDSAAYFCASSPLSRSETQYFGPGTRLLVL.